These 7 T cell receptor beta chains originate from one sample sequenced in a study of blood T cell repertoires in COVID-19. The table came from immunoSEQ multiplex PCR; TCRdb's copy has only in-frame clones and leaves some out. This table has about 320,000 clones, roughly 88% appearing once. Sequencing was carried out using peripheral blood. These TCRs come from a woman aged 50 to 60 with acute or convalescent COVID-19.

The rearrangement uses TRBV12-3 or TRBV12-4 and TRBJ1-1; D not certain. This CDR3 comprises 11 residues. V shed 2 bases and J shed 7 bases, with 5 bases lying between them. In DNA, the CDR3 is TGTGCCAGCAGTTTACGGAGTGAAGCTTTCTTT. This sequence encodes CASSLRSEAFF.

This chain uses TRBV20-1 with TRBJ1-4; D not resolved. Germline CDR1 is DFQATT and CDR2 is SNEGSKA (reference sequence). This CDR3 is built from 10 residues. Trimming took 2 bases from V and 8 from J, leaving 3 bases between them. This CDR3 is CSARQEKLFF. In DNA form, the CDR3 reads TGCAGTGCTAGACAAGAAAAACTGTTTTTT.

The V and J genes are TRBV7-8 and TRBJ1-3; 9 bases line up with TRBD1. The CDR3 is made up of 16 amino acids. Germline V gives CDR1 SGHVS, CDR2 FQNEAQ. With 1 base clipped from V and 3 bases from J, the junction kept 4 bases outside the gene matches. Here the CDR3 reads CASSLGYRGLGNTIYF. The CDR3 nucleotides read TGTGCCAGCAGCTTAGGTTACAGGGGGCTTGGAAACACCATATATTTT.

This chain links TRBV6-2 or TRBV6-3 with TRBJ2-1; tentatively, D is TRBD1 (8 bases). V was pared by 7 bases and J by 8 bases, with 18 bases between. The V gene's germline CDR1 is MNHEY and CDR2 SVGEGT. The CDR3 runs to 14 residues. The DNA for the CDR3 is TGTGCCAGCAACCCAAGTACAGGGGGGGATGAGCAGTTCTTC. Amino acid sequence: CASNPSTGGDEQFF.

The chain couples TRBV6-2 or TRBV6-3 to TRBJ2-1; weak D call: TRBD1 (6 bases). V was cut by 2 bases and J by 5 bases, with 7 bases left in between. Germline CDR1 and CDR2: MNHEY and SVGEGT. This CDR3 region has 13 residues. The CDR3, as DNA: TGTGCCAGCAGTTACGGGGGCCACAATGAGCAGTTCTTC. It translates to CASSYGGHNEQFF.

The chain combines TRBV28 with TRBJ2-7; tentatively, D is TRBD2 (6 bases). Germline CDR1 is MDHEN and CDR2 is SYDVKM. V was cut by 4 bases and J by 0 bases, with 10 bases left in between. This CDR3 contains 14 residues. The chain's CDR3 is CASSSTSRSYEQYF. The CDR3 nucleotides are TGTGCCAGCAGTTCAACTAGCCGCTCCTACGAGCAGTACTTC.

This rearrangement joins TRBV21-1 to TRBJ1-5; TRBD1, the table's D call, lacks a check against the DNA. TRBV21-1 is a known pseudogene. This CDR3 has 21 amino acids. CDR3: CASSKRCGGGTGDVSNQPQHF. The CDR3 region has the DNA TGTGCCAGCAGCAAAAGGTGCGGCGGTGGGACAGGGGATGTGAGCAATCAGCCCCAGCATTTT.